These T cell receptor beta chains were read from a single sample in a study of shared clonotypes between healthy human individuals. The method was immunoSEQ multiplex PCR; TCRdb's version includes in-frame clones alone and lacks a portion of them. This table has under 2,500,000 clones, almost 96% appearing once. Specimen: naive CD4+ T cells sorted from blood. Receptors originate from a young man in good health. Both conserved end residues are part of each CDR3. The D gene is left open where the match is weak. Only part of the rows carry a size: once, few, many, or a class if the clone is expanded.

CDR3nt: TGTGCCAGTACCTCCCCGGGACAGGGGGCTCTACTGACCGGGGAGCTGTTTTTT
CDR3aa: CASTSPGQGALLTGELFF
d_gene: TRBD1
j_gene: TRBJ2-2
v_gene: TRBV9
abundance: .

CDR3nt: TGCGCCAGCAGCTTGGATGCGGTATCCTACAATGAGCAGTTCTTC
CDR3aa: CASSLDAVSYNEQFF
d_gene: .
j_gene: TRBJ2-1
v_gene: TRBV5-1
abundance: .

CDR3nt: TGTGCCAGCAGTTACCAAGGGGGCTCTGGGGCCAACGTCCTGACTTTC
CDR3aa: CASSYQGGSGANVLTF
d_gene: .
j_gene: TRBJ2-6
v_gene: TRBV6-5
abundance: .

CDR3nt: TGTGCCAGCAGTTTGCAGGGGGCTGGGATCAAGTACTTC
CDR3aa: CASSLQGAGIKYF
d_gene: TRBD1
j_gene: TRBJ2-5
v_gene: TRBV28
abundance: once

CDR3nt: TGTGCCAGCAGCTTACAGGGGGGAAGCACAGATACGCAGTATTTT
CDR3aa: CASSLQGGSTDTQYF
d_gene: .
j_gene: TRBJ2-3
v_gene: TRBV7-2
abundance: .

CDR3nt: TGTGCCAGCAGAATGGACAGGGAGGTTAATGGCTACACCTTC
CDR3aa: CASRMDREVNGYTF
d_gene: TRBD1
j_gene: TRBJ1-2
v_gene: TRBV6-5
abundance: once

CDR3nt: TGCAGTGCTAGAGTTAACACTGAAGCTTTCTTT
CDR3aa: CSARVNTEAFF
d_gene: .
j_gene: TRBJ1-1
v_gene: TRBV20-1
abundance: .

CDR3nt: TGCGCCAGCACCCCTGGAGGTCCAGCCACTAATGAAAAACTGTTTTTT
CDR3aa: CASTPGGPATNEKLFF
d_gene: .
j_gene: TRBJ1-4
v_gene: TRBV5-1
abundance: .

CDR3nt: TGTGCCAGCAATAGGGGACAGGGGTCCTACAATGAGCAGTTCTTC
CDR3aa: CASNRGQGSYNEQFF
d_gene: TRBD1
j_gene: TRBJ2-1
v_gene: TRBV6-5
abundance: .

CDR3nt: TGTGCCTGGAGTTCGGAACTTGGGATCTCTGGCTACACCTTC
CDR3aa: CAWSSELGISGYTF
d_gene: .
j_gene: TRBJ1-2
v_gene: TRBV30
abundance: .

CDR3nt: TGTGCCAGCTCACCACCGAGCACGATAGCCATTCAGTACTTC
CDR3aa: CASSPPSTIAIQYF
d_gene: .
j_gene: TRBJ2-4
v_gene: TRBV18
abundance: .

CDR3nt: TGCAGTGCTAGTAGAGACTACGAGCAGTACTTC
CDR3aa: CSASRDYEQYF
d_gene: .
j_gene: TRBJ2-7
v_gene: TRBV20-1
abundance: .

CDR3nt: TGTGCCAGCAGCTTACCGACAGGGTATGGCTACACCTTC
CDR3aa: CASSLPTGYGYTF
d_gene: TRBD1
j_gene: TRBJ1-2
v_gene: TRBV7-9
abundance: .

CDR3nt: TGTGCCAGCAGCCCTACCTCAGGGACTAGGGTCTACGAGCAGTACTTC
CDR3aa: CASSPTSGTRVYEQYF
d_gene: TRBD2
j_gene: TRBJ2-7
v_gene: TRBV27
abundance: .

CDR3nt: TGTGCCAGCAGCAAAGGGACCGCAATTTGTACTTCACCCCTCCACTTT
CDR3aa: CASSKGTAICTSPLHF
d_gene: .
j_gene: TRBJ1-6
v_gene: TRBV21-1
abundance: .

CDR3nt: TGTGCCAGCAGCCCTAGACAGGGCCCCTACGAGCAGTACTTC
CDR3aa: CASSPRQGPYEQYF
d_gene: TRBD1
j_gene: TRBJ2-7
v_gene: TRBV11-2
abundance: .

CDR3nt: TGTGCCATCAGTGGGGGCACCCAGGGGGCTAATGAAAAACTGTTTTTT
CDR3aa: CAISGGTQGANEKLFF
d_gene: TRBD1
j_gene: TRBJ1-4
v_gene: TRBV10-3
abundance: .

CDR3nt: TGTGCCAGCAGCTCGCAGAGGACAGGCGTAGATACGCAGTATTTT
CDR3aa: CASSSQRTGVDTQYF
d_gene: TRBD1
j_gene: TRBJ2-3
v_gene: TRBV7-3
abundance: .

CDR3nt: TGTGCCATCAGTGAGTCCCTAGTGGGGGGATACGAGCAGTACTTC
CDR3aa: CAISESLVGGYEQYF
d_gene: .
j_gene: TRBJ2-7
v_gene: TRBV10-3
abundance: .

CDR3nt: TGTGCCATCAGTCCCGGGACAGACGGAAAAAATTCACCCCTCCACTTT
CDR3aa: CAISPGTDGKNSPLHF
d_gene: TRBD1
j_gene: TRBJ1-6
v_gene: TRBV10-3
abundance: .

CDR3nt: TGTGCCAGCAGCTTAGGGCCCGGGACAGGGGTCTACAATGAGCAGTTCTTC
CDR3aa: CASSLGPGTGVYNEQFF
d_gene: TRBD1
j_gene: TRBJ2-1
v_gene: TRBV5-4
abundance: .

CDR3nt: TGCGCCAGCAGAACCTCAGGGGACTATGGCTACACCTTC
CDR3aa: CASRTSGDYGYTF
d_gene: .
j_gene: TRBJ1-2
v_gene: TRBV10-2
abundance: .

CDR3nt: TGCGCCAGCAGCCAAGCAGGGGTCCTGGAGACCCAGTACTTC
CDR3aa: CASSQAGVLETQYF
d_gene: .
j_gene: TRBJ2-5
v_gene: TRBV4-1
abundance: .

CDR3nt: TGTGCCAGCAGCCTGGTTTTGCTAGCGGGCTTCTACGAGCAGTACTTC
CDR3aa: CASSLVLLAGFYEQYF
d_gene: TRBD2
j_gene: TRBJ2-7
v_gene: TRBV18
abundance: .

CDR3nt: TGTGCCAGCAGCGTAAGTTTTGTACTAGCGGGAGGGAATGAGCAGTTCTTC
CDR3aa: CASSVSFVLAGGNEQFF
d_gene: TRBD2
j_gene: TRBJ2-1
v_gene: TRBV9
abundance: .

CDR3nt: TGTGCCAGCAGTACCTTACAGGGTATTAGGAATCAGCCCCAGCATTTT
CDR3aa: CASSTLQGIRNQPQHF
d_gene: .
j_gene: TRBJ1-5
v_gene: TRBV28
abundance: .

CDR3nt: TGTGCCTGGAGTAGGCCGGGGGGGTACAATGAGCAGTTCTTC
CDR3aa: CAWSRPGGYNEQFF
d_gene: TRBD2
j_gene: TRBJ2-1
v_gene: TRBV30
abundance: .

CDR3nt: TGTGCCAGCAGCCGGGGGGTGGATGAAAAACTGTTTTTT
CDR3aa: CASSRGVDEKLFF
d_gene: .
j_gene: TRBJ1-4
v_gene: TRBV7-2
abundance: .

CDR3nt: TGCGCCAGCAGGTTTCTAGCGGGAGAAAGCTACGAGCAGTACTTC
CDR3aa: CASRFLAGESYEQYF
d_gene: TRBD2
j_gene: TRBJ2-7
v_gene: TRBV5-1
abundance: once

CDR3nt: TGTGCCAGCAGTAAGGACGGGGCTTTGGGCACAGATACGCAGTATTTT
CDR3aa: CASSKDGALGTDTQYF
d_gene: .
j_gene: TRBJ2-3
v_gene: TRBV5-8
abundance: .

CDR3nt: TGCGCCAGCAGCCCCGGGACAGGGAATAATTCACCCCTCCACTTT
CDR3aa: CASSPGTGNNSPLHF
d_gene: TRBD1
j_gene: TRBJ1-6
v_gene: TRBV5-1
abundance: .

CDR3nt: TGTGCCAGCAGCTTAGATACGAACACTGAAGCTTTCTTT
CDR3aa: CASSLDTNTEAFF
d_gene: .
j_gene: TRBJ1-1
v_gene: TRBV11-2
abundance: .

CDR3nt: TGCAGCGTTTACAGGGACACCGGGGAGCTGTTTTTT
CDR3aa: CSVYRDTGELFF
d_gene: .
j_gene: TRBJ2-2
v_gene: TRBV29-1
abundance: .

CDR3nt: TGCGCCAGCAAAGGGAATACCGGGGAGCTGTTTTTT
CDR3aa: CASKGNTGELFF
d_gene: .
j_gene: TRBJ2-2
v_gene: TRBV5-1
abundance: .

CDR3nt: TGTGCCAGCAGCTTAGATCGGGGGGGACGTGGCTATGGCTACACCTTC
CDR3aa: CASSLDRGGRGYGYTF
d_gene: .
j_gene: TRBJ1-2
v_gene: TRBV11-2
abundance: .

CDR3nt: TGTGCCAGCAGACTCAGGGGGCATGGCTACACCTTC
CDR3aa: CASRLRGHGYTF
d_gene: TRBD1
j_gene: TRBJ1-2
v_gene: TRBV28
abundance: .

CDR3nt: TGTGCCATCAGTCCAATCCTTGGACAGGGGTACGAGCAGTACTTC
CDR3aa: CAISPILGQGYEQYF
d_gene: TRBD1
j_gene: TRBJ2-7
v_gene: TRBV10-3
abundance: .

CDR3nt: TGCGCCAGCACAAGGACAGGGCAGGGCGAGCAGTACTTC
CDR3aa: CASTRTGQGEQYF
d_gene: TRBD1
j_gene: TRBJ2-7
v_gene: TRBV5-1
abundance: once

CDR3nt: TGTGCCTGGAGTGGGGGGACAGGAGTAAATGAAAAACTGTTTTTT
CDR3aa: CAWSGGTGVNEKLFF
d_gene: TRBD1
j_gene: TRBJ1-4
v_gene: TRBV30
abundance: .

CDR3nt: TGTGCCAGCAGCTCCTCCCGGGGCCAAGAGACCCAGTACTTC
CDR3aa: CASSSSRGQETQYF
d_gene: .
j_gene: TRBJ2-5
v_gene: TRBV7-2
abundance: .

CDR3nt: TGTGCCAGCAGCTTAAGAGCAGGGAATGAAAAACTGTTTTTT
CDR3aa: CASSLRAGNEKLFF
d_gene: .
j_gene: TRBJ1-4
v_gene: TRBV11-2
abundance: .

CDR3nt: TGTGCCGCGGCCGGAGGCGGTGGGGAGACCCAGTACTTC
CDR3aa: CAAAGGGGETQYF
d_gene: .
j_gene: TRBJ2-5
v_gene: TRBV10-3
abundance: .

CDR3nt: TGTGCCACCGGGCCCACGTCTGAAGCTTTCTTT
CDR3aa: CATGPTSEAFF
d_gene: .
j_gene: TRBJ1-1
v_gene: TRBV6-6
abundance: .

CDR3nt: TGTGCCAGCAGCCTGACAGGGGCTGATGGCTACACCTTC
CDR3aa: CASSLTGADGYTF
d_gene: TRBD1
j_gene: TRBJ1-2
v_gene: TRBV6-6
abundance: .

CDR3nt: TGTGCCAGCAGCTTAGATACCCCGGCCTCAGGGGGCTACACCTTC
CDR3aa: CASSLDTPASGGYTF
d_gene: .
j_gene: TRBJ1-2
v_gene: TRBV7-9
abundance: .

CDR3nt: TGTGCCAGATCAGTACAGAGAACCTCCTACAATGAGCAGTTCTTC
CDR3aa: CARSVQRTSYNEQFF
d_gene: .
j_gene: TRBJ2-1
v_gene: TRBV2
abundance: .

CDR3nt: TGTGCCAGCAGCTCGACAGTGACAGATACGCAGTATTTT
CDR3aa: CASSSTVTDTQYF
d_gene: .
j_gene: TRBJ2-3
v_gene: TRBV7-2
abundance: .

CDR3nt: TGTGCCAGCAGCTTCGACCTAGCGGGGGGCCCCCAAGAGACCCAGTACTTC
CDR3aa: CASSFDLAGGPQETQYF
d_gene: TRBD2
j_gene: TRBJ2-5
v_gene: TRBV7-4
abundance: .

CDR3nt: TGTGCCAGCAGCCTTTACAGGGAGGACTATGGCTACACCTTC
CDR3aa: CASSLYREDYGYTF
d_gene: .
j_gene: TRBJ1-2
v_gene: TRBV28
abundance: .

CDR3nt: TGTGCCAGCAGCCCAGACAACAGGGTGGCGATTACCTTC
CDR3aa: CASSPDNRVAITF
d_gene: .
j_gene: TRBJ1-2
v_gene: TRBV11-2
abundance: .

CDR3nt: TGTGCCAGCAGTTACAGGCCGGGGGGGGCCTACGAGCAGTACTTC
CDR3aa: CASSYRPGGAYEQYF
d_gene: TRBD2
j_gene: TRBJ2-7
v_gene: TRBV6-5
abundance: .

CDR3nt: TGTGCCAGCAGTCTTTCAGGGGTCGATGAGCAGTTCTTC
CDR3aa: CASSLSGVDEQFF
d_gene: .
j_gene: TRBJ2-1
v_gene: TRBV28
abundance: .

CDR3nt: TGTGCCAGCAGCGTTGGAGAAGAGACCCAGTACTTC
CDR3aa: CASSVGEETQYF
d_gene: .
j_gene: TRBJ2-5
v_gene: TRBV2
abundance: .

CDR3nt: TGCGCCAGCAGCCAGAGGGTCATGGGAAAGAACACTGAAGCTTTCTTT
CDR3aa: CASSQRVMGKNTEAFF
d_gene: .
j_gene: TRBJ1-1
v_gene: TRBV4-3
abundance: .

CDR3nt: TGTGCCAGCAGTGGGACAGGGGATAATTCACCCCTCCACTTT
CDR3aa: CASSGTGDNSPLHF
d_gene: TRBD1
j_gene: TRBJ1-6
v_gene: TRBV2
abundance: .

CDR3nt: TGCGCCAGCAGCTTGGAGGGTAGAAATGGAGATACGCAGTATTTT
CDR3aa: CASSLEGRNGDTQYF
d_gene: .
j_gene: TRBJ2-3
v_gene: TRBV5-1
abundance: .

CDR3nt: TGTGCCAGCAGCGTAGGCCAGTTCGCGCAGTATTTT
CDR3aa: CASSVGQFAQYF
d_gene: .
j_gene: TRBJ2-3
v_gene: TRBV9
abundance: .

CDR3nt: TGCGCCAGCAGCCAAGCTGCGGGAGGGCCCGGAACCGGGGAGCTGTTTTTT
CDR3aa: CASSQAAGGPGTGELFF
d_gene: TRBD2
j_gene: TRBJ2-2
v_gene: TRBV4-3
abundance: .

CDR3nt: TGCGCCAGCAGCTTGACGACAGGACAGGGCTACGAGCAGTACTTC
CDR3aa: CASSLTTGQGYEQYF
d_gene: TRBD1
j_gene: TRBJ2-7
v_gene: TRBV5-1
abundance: .

CDR3nt: TGTGCCAGCAGCCTACTAGCGGGAGGAGACAATGAGCAGTTCTTC
CDR3aa: CASSLLAGGDNEQFF
d_gene: TRBD2
j_gene: TRBJ2-1
v_gene: TRBV5-4
abundance: .